This TCR beta chain comes out of a study of CD4 T cells in relation to SARS-CoV-2 and coronaviruses. Points on this clone: The antigen remains undetermined.

Measured with immunoSEQ multiplex PCR; TCRdb has only the in-frame clones, and not every one. The data contain 38,000 or so clones, roughly four fifths of them singletons. V dropped 4 bases and J dropped 4; count of bases not matched to a gene: 6. Per the germline V gene, CDR1 is KGHSH and CDR2 is LQKENI. This CDR3 spans 15 amino acids. V usage is TRBV18 and J usage is TRBJ2-2; 7 nucleotides agree with TRBD1. This TCR was sampled from an adult with COVID-19. Sequencing was performed on naive CD4+ T cells from PBMCs, cultured in vitro. Specified subset: naive CD4+ T cells isolated by negative enrichment. CDR3 nucleotides: TGTGCCAGCTCACTTATGACAGGGTTCACCGGGGAGCTGTTTTTT. Translating gives CASSLMTGFTGELFF.